These 13 T cell receptor beta chains share one sample of origin, sequenced in a study of cytomegalovirus exposure and HLA in healthy donors (TCRdb year 2017). Libraries were made using the immunoSEQ multiplex PCR assay. The multiplex PCR relied on a mix of 60 forward primers for TCR Vbeta segments and 13 reverse primers for TCR Jbeta segments. Drawn from immuneACCESS, this table holds only the in-frame rearrangements with V and J called that TCRdb kept. Clones are partly lost; checked studies trace under half to an unresolved V gene and leave the rest unexplained. This sample has around 150,000 clones in its table, and roughly 80% of those were observed once. The top ten constitute more than 2% of the sample. Sequencing was carried out using PBMCs. Receptors originate from a boy between 2 and 15 years old in good health and CMV-seronegative.

The rearrangement links TRBV11-3 to TRBJ2-7, with unresolved D. V lost 4 bases, J lost 4 bases, and 11 bases lay in between. Germline V gene sequence: CDR1 SGHNT, CDR2 YENEEA. This CDR3 region has 13 residues. The CDR3 spells CASSSTNGYEQYF. CDR3 nucleotides: TGTGCCAGCAGCTCCACAAACGGGTACGAGCAGTACTTC.

This sequence joins TRBV2 and TRBJ1-4; no firm D call. The V and J ends lost 10 bases and 6 bases respectively, with 12 bases between them. The germline V gene has CDR1 SNHLY and CDR2 FYNNEI. The CDR3 runs to 12 residues. CDR3: CATRREDEKLFF. In nucleotides, the CDR3 is TGTGCCACCCGACGGGAAGATGAAAAACTGTTTTTT.

This clone was recorded once. This chain joins TRBV27 and TRBJ2-1, with TRBD2 matching over 7 bases. The CDR3 is made up of 13 amino acids. V lost 6 bases to trimming and J lost 4 bases; unmatched junction nucleotides: 3. Germline CDR1 MNHEY, CDR2 SMNVEV (reference sequence). CDR3 sequence: CASSGGTYNEQFF. The CDR3 region has the DNA TGTGCCAGCAGCGGGGGGACTTACAATGAGCAGTTCTTC.

This clone has just one count. As DNA, the CDR3 is TGTGCCAGCAGTAGGCGGACTAGCACAGATACGCAGTATTTT. Protein: CASSRRTSTDTQYF. The chain has TRBV4-2 and TRBJ2-3, with a possible D match to TRBD2 (5 bases). V was cut by 6 bases and J by 0 bases, with 10 bases left in between. The CDR3 spans 14 residues. Germline CDR1 reads LGHNA; CDR2 reads YNFKEQ.

This chain connects TRBV29-1 to TRBJ2-1; D not resolved. The germline V gene encodes CDR1 SQVTM and CDR2 ANQGSEA. Trimming took 3 bases from V and 2 from J, leaving 11 bases between them. The CDR3 is 14 residues long. The CDR3 DNA sequence: TGCAGCGTTGACTCGCGAATCCCCTACAATGAGCAGTTCTTC. As protein: CSVDSRIPYNEQFF.

This rearrangement joins TRBV7-8 to TRBJ2-7, with D hard to call. This CDR3 has 14 residues. Germline V lookup: CDR1 SGHVS, CDR2 FQNEAQ. V lost 0 bases, J lost 7 bases, and 13 bases lay in between. Here the CDR3 reads CASSLATIGGEQYF. CDR3 nucleotides: TGTGCCAGCAGCTTAGCGACCATTGGCGGTGAGCAGTACTTC.

This clone was seen once. V is TRBV9 and J is TRBJ2-2, with D maybe TRBD1 (5 bases). Germline CDR1 and CDR2: SGDLS and YYNGEE. The V end lost 6 bases, the J end lost 7 bases, and 16 bases lay between the germline ends. The CDR3 runs 14 residues. The CDR3 coding sequence is TGTGCCAGCACCCCATTAAGAACAGGCGGGGAGCTGTTTTTT. This sequence encodes CASTPLRTGGELFF.

The gene calls are TRBV10-3 and TRBJ1-5; maybe TRBD1 (5 bases). The CDR3 extends over 13 amino acids. V lost 8 bases and J lost 7, with 15 bases in between. Looked up from germline, CDR1 is ENHRY and CDR2 is SYGVKD. The DNA of the CDR3 is TGTGCCATCGGGGAGGGGATCGGCCAGCCCCAGCATTTT. Amino acid sequence: CAIGEGIGQPQHF.

The genes are TRBV2 and TRBJ1-4; D is unclear. V was cut by 7 bases and J by 10 bases, with 13 bases left in between. The germline CDR1 and CDR2 sequences are SNHLY and FYNNEI. This CDR3 has 12 amino acids. The CDR3 here is CASTPDGGKLFF. CDR3 coding DNA: TGTGCCAGCACCCCCGACGGAGGAAAACTGTTTTTT.

V usage is TRBV23-1 and J usage is TRBJ1-1; 7 nucleotides match TRBD1. TRBV23-1 is noted as an ORF with a role that remains uncertain. Trimming cost V 1 base and J 1 base; bases outside gene matches: 9. The CDR3 sequence is 17 residues long. CDR3 coding DNA: TGCGCCAGCAGTCAATGGACAGGCAACTTGACGAACACTGAAGCTTTCTTT. Its protein product is CASSQWTGNLTNTEAFF.

The V call is TRBV2, the J call TRBJ2-3; possible D gene TRBD1, 6 bases. Per the germline V gene, CDR1 is SNHLY and CDR2 is FYNNEI. CDR3 length: 13 residues. V lost 6 bases to trimming and J lost 1 base, with 8 bases between them. CDR3 bases: TGTGCCAGCAGGGGACATCGCACAGATACGCAGTATTTT. Its translation is CASRGHRTDTQYF.

This CDR3 reads CASSSGETYEQYF. In DNA, the CDR3 is TGTGCCAGCAGCTCGGGGGAGACCTACGAGCAGTACTTC. The genes are TRBV7-6 and TRBJ2-7; TRBD2 might be the D (6 bases). CDR1 is SGHVS and CDR2 is FNYEAQ in the germline V gene. The CDR3 runs 13 residues. Trimming shortened V by 4 bases and J by 2 bases, and 9 bases separated the two germline ends.

CDR3: CAWSVRQGLYF. For the CDR3, the DNA is TGTGCCTGGAGTGTTAGACAGGGTCTGTACTTC. V and J are TRBV30 and TRBJ2-7, with TRBD1 identical over 7 bases. The CDR3 extends over 11 amino acids. Germline CDR1 reads GTSNPN; CDR2 reads SVGIG (reference sequence). With 0 bases clipped from V and 12 bases from J, the junction kept 5 bases outside the gene matches.